Here is one T cell receptor beta chain with its context. What this receptor recognizes is not known. There are no base qualities to consult, and no much larger clone falls within one base. Healthy HIV-negative adults with no recently reported acute infections or vaccinations were included as donors. All donors were Caucasian adults living in Nashville, Tennessee, USA. Magnetic negative selection was used to enrich CD4+ T cells, after which naive cells were positively selected on CD45RA and the negative fraction became the memory subset. After blood collection by leukapheresis, PBMCs were isolated using Ficoll-Histopaque density gradient centrifugation and then cryopreserved in the vapor phase of liquid nitrogen. Purity and quantity of every magnetically sorted T cell population were checked by analytical flow cytometry. From each sorted fraction, genomic DNA was isolated and quantified by UV absorbance on a Nanodrop 2000c.

CDR1 and CDR2, per the germline V gene, are MNHEY and SVGAGI. The CDR3 spans 13 residues, from the cysteine through the phenylalanine. The DNA shown is the 39-base CDR3, in frame from base 1. The source of the sample is a study of shared clonotypes between healthy human individuals (dated by TCRdb to the early 2020s). For the study in its entirety: A few men and two women, aged 18 to 49 years, made up the cohort. To estimate repertoire size and how much clonotype sharing occurs between individuals, the study deeply sequenced the blood TCR repertoires of 5 or 6 healthy adults. To increase sequencing depth and limit assay-specific biases, TCR repertoire library preparation and sequencing were carried out by different laboratories using diverse techniques. Between about 0.9 and 8.9 billion PBMCs per donor were obtained by leukapheresis. For each donor, three plates each were used for CD4 naive and CD4 memory, two plates were used for CD8 naive, and one plate was used for CD8 memory.

TCR CDR3 regions were amplified from genomic DNA by multiplex PCR using the deep immunoSEQ assay. Genomic DNA extracted from each cell subset was distributed evenly over all wells of several immunoSEQ 96-well plates, and each plate served as one replicate. For sorted subsets, 200 to 250 ng genomic DNA, equal to tens of thousands of T cell genomes, was loaded into each replicate PCR. The purified libraries were quantified using a Qubit 3.0 fluorometer, sized with a Bioanalyzer 2100, and then quantified again using the KAPA Library Quantification kit. Every immunoSEQ 96-well plate was sequenced on a separate single-read 150-cycle Illumina NextSeq 550 flow cell. The original methods were these. Because the immunoSEQ output included only junctional sequences and no quality scores, the filtering could not be the same as the filtering used for full-length reads. Sequences were annotated with PyIR, a Python wrapper for IgBLAST v1.9, using IMGT germline references to assign V/J genes and CDR3. Reads with weak V/J assignments (E-value above 1e-6), missing CDR3, stop codons, out-of-frame junctions, or ambiguous translated residues were removed. A V3J clonotype was defined by an identical inferred V gene, J gene, and CDR3 amino acid sequence. Percentage overlap between repertoires was calculated by dividing the number of shared unique clonotypes by the size of the smaller repertoire. RTK rarefaction, the Chao1 estimator, and Recon v2.1 estimates of unobserved clonotypes were used to assess repertoire richness. For all TCRbeta clonotypes obtained by the gDNA method from several donors, generation probabilities were computed with OLGA. TCRdb re-hosts the immuneACCESS table, in-frame sequences only. Its copies lack some clones; in the studies checked, an unresolved V gene accounts for under half of them, and the cause for the rest is not known. Clonal size and the V and J genes are those of that table, whereas D and trimming came from the DNA. The sample yields 2,500,000 or so clones; about nine tenths were counted once. The ten top clones hold about 0.36% of the sample.

Here is what the overall study found, with its caveats: Sampling was limited to blood, and TCR repertoires in tissue likely differ from TCR repertoires in blood. The genetic and exposure-history diversity represented was limited by the small number of donors. Naive subsets generally had larger estimated clonotype richness than memory subsets. Even with the large sequencing depth, rarefaction of the sorted-subset datasets indicated that sequencing was incomplete. Based on pairwise subsampling, the degree of clonotype sharing among donors was expected to be affected by sequencing depth. When four donors were compared, the shared fraction of clonotypes was about 5% for naive CD4, over 3% for naive CD8, 2% to 2.5% for memory CD4, and roughly 0.43% for memory CD8. Clonotypes shared by all four sorted-subset donors showed higher generation probabilities than non-shared clonotypes.

The chain was built from TRBV6-5 and TRBJ2-5; the D gene is perhaps TRBD1, from 5 matching bases. The assigned J gene may be wrong: the sequence end matches TRBJ2-7 better. Sequencing was done on a sample of naive CD4+ T cells from PBMCs. What this sample's cell subset or site label stands for: CD45RA+ positively selected. This TCR was sampled from a man aged 18 to 30 in good health. Some clones in this sample may be carry-over from other donors' samples. The bases read TGTGCCAGCAGATGGGGCAGAGACTACGAGCAGTACTTC. Its coded protein is CASRWGRDYEQYF.